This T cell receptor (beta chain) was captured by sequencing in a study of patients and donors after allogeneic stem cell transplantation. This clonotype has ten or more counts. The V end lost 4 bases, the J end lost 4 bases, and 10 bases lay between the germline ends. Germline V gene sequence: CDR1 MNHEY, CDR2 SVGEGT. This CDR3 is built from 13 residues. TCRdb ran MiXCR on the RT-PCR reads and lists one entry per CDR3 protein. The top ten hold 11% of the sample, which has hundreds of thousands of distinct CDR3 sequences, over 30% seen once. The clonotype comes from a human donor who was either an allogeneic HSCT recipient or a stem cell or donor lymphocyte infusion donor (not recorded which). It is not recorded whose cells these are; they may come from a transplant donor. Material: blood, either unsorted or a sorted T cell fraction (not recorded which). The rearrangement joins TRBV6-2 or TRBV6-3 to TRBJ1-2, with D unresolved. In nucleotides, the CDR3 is TGTGCCAGCAGTTCCACCGCGGGCTATGGCTACACCTTC. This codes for CASSSTAGYGYTF.